Sequencing of this T cell receptor beta chain was carried out in a study of CD8 T cells in Susac syndrome. TCR beta sequences were obtained from blood CD8+ and CD4+ T cells. Multiple sclerosis controls were treatment-naive patients with stable or active relapsing-remitting disease. A quantity of about 0.5 to 1 ug RNA underwent reverse transcription using random hexamers. TCRdb passed the immunoSEQ multiplex PCR reads through MiXCR, listing each CDR3 protein once. Of 250,000 to 350,000 distinct CDR3 sequences in the sample, about 90% were seen once. Sequenced: CD4+ T cells from PBMCs. The sequence was obtained from a human donor with multiple sclerosis.

The CDR3 sequence is CASSSGLAVGYEQYF. CDR3 DNA: TGTGCCAGCAGCTCGGGACTAGCGGTGGGCTACGAGCAGTACTTC. The rearrangement joins TRBV5-4 to TRBJ2-7; 11 bases are shared with TRBD2. The J segment lost 3 bases and the V segment lost 3 bases, leaving 5 bases of the junction unmatched. Looked up from germline, CDR1 is SGHNT and CDR2 is YYREEE (reference sequence). This CDR3 spans 15 amino acids.